This T cell receptor beta chain was documented in a study of blood T cell repertoires in COVID-19. Study in general: Sites across the United States, Italy and Spain contributed samples from acute and convalescent COVID-19. T cells, B-cell-depleted T cells, or PBMCs provided the cDNA or gDNA that served as material.

In the authors' methods: How many nucleated cells were present was estimated from reference gene primer amplification. Produced via immunoSEQ multiplex PCR; TCRdb's table is partial and in-frame only. D and trimming were read from the DNA, whereas the V and J calls and clone size are those reported in that table. The sample consists of 150,000 or so clones, around 87% of them appearing once. The CDR3 sequence is 15 residues long. Trimming removed 6 bases from V and 2 bases from J; junction bases left unmatched: 8. CDR1 and CDR2 (germline): SGHRS, YFSETQ. The clonotype originates from a man at least 80 years old with acute or convalescent COVID-19. This chain links TRBV5-1 with TRBJ2-5, with 9 bases fitting TRBD2. The sequencing sample was made of peripheral blood. The CDR3 sequence: CASNEPLAGQETQYF. The CDR3 nucleotides are TGCGCCAGCAACGAACCCCTAGCGGGACAAGAGACCCAGTACTTC.